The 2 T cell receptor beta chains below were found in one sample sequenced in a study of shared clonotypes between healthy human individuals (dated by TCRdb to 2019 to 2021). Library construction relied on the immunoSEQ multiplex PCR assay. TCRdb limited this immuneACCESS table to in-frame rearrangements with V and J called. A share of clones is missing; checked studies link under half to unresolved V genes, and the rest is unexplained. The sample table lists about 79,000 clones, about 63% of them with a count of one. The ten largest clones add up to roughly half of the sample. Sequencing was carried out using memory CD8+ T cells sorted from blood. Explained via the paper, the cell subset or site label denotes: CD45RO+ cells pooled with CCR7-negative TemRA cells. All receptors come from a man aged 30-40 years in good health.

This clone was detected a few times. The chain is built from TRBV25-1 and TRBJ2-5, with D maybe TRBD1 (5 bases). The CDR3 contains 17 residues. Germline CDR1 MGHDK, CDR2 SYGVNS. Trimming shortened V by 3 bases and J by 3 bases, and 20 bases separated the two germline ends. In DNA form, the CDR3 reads TGTGCCAGCAGTGATGGATCCAAGGAAGGGGATAAAGAGACCCAGTACTTC. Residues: CASSDGSKEGDKETQYF.

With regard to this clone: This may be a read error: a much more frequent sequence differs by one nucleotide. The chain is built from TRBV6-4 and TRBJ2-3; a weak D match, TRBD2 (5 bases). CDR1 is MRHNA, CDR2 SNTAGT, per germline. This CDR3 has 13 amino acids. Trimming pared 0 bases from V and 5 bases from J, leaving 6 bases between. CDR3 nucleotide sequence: TGTGCCAGCAGTGACTCGGGGAGAGATACGCAGTATTTT. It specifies CASSDSGRDTQYF.